The source of this TCR beta chain is a study of shared clonotypes between healthy human individuals. Germline CDR1 SGDLS, CDR2 YYNGEE. The CDR3 extends over 17 amino acids. Trimming removed 4 bases at V and 1 base at J, with 17 bases between. Produced via immunoSEQ multiplex PCR; TCRdb's table is partial and in-frame only. The data hold fewer than 2.5 million clones, with 90% to 95% observed a single time. Sequenced: naive CD4+ T cells from PBMCs. Subset indicated: CD45RA+ positively selected. The sequence came from a man aged 18 to 29 in good health. Some clones in this sample may be carry-over from other donors' samples. The rearrangement uses TRBV9 and TRBJ2-2; D remains unclear. The CDR3 protein is CASSPQPDLRNTGELFF. As DNA, the CDR3 is TGTGCCAGCAGCCCTCAACCCGATCTAAGGAACACCGGGGAGCTGTTTTTT.